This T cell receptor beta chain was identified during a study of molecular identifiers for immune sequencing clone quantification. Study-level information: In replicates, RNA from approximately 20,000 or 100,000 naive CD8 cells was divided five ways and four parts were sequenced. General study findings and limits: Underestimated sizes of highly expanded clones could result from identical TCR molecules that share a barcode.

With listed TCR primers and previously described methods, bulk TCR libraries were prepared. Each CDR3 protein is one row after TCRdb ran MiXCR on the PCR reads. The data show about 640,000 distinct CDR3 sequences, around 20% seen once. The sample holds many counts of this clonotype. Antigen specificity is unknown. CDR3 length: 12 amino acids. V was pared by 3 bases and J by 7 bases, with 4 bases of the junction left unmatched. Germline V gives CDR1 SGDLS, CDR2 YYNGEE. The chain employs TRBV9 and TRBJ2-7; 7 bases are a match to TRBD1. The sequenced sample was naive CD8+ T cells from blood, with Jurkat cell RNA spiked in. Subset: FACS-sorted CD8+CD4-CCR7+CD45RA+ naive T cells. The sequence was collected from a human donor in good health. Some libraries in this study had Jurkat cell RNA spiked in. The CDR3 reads CASSGDRPEQYF. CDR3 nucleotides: TGTGCCAGCAGCGGGGACAGACCAGAGCAGTACTTC.